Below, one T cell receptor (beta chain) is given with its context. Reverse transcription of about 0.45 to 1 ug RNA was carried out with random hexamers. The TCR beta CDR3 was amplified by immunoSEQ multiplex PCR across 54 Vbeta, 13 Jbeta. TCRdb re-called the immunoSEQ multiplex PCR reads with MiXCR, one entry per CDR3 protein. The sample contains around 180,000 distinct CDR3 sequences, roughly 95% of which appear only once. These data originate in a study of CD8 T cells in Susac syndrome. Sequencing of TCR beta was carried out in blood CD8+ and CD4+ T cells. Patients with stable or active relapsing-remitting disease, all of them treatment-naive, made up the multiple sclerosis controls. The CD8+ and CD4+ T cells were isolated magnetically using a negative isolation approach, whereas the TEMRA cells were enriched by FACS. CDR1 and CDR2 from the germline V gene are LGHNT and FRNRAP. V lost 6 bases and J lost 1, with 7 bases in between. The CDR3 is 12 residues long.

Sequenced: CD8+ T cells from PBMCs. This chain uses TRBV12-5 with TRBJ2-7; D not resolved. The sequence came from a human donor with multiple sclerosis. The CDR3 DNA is TGTGCTAGTGGCCTGGGGTCCTACGAGCAGTACTTC. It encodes CASGLGSYEQYF.